One T cell receptor (beta chain) is described in this entry. Its antigen is as yet unknown. The data were taken from a study of blood T cells in healthy people across ages. Primed by a sample-barcoded 5' primer and a J-beta primer mix, a second PCR proceeded for roughly 7 to 11 cycles. TCRdb reanalysed the 5' RACE reads using MiXCR and keeps one entry per CDR3 protein. This table has fewer than 2,000,000 distinct CDR3 sequences, roughly 30% appearing once. Study results and limitations: Older individuals had lower TCR beta diversity per million T cells (the decline was roughly linear). Long-lived and aged donors differed, with more naive CD4+ cells and higher diversity in the long-lived.

Every sample gave at least 5.5 micrograms of total RNA when it was extracted. The ends were cut back, 2 bases at V and 1 base at J, with 17 bases in the middle. This CDR3 comprises 17 residues. Germline V CDR1 and CDR2: SEHNR, FQNEAQ (reference sequence). The chain recombines TRBV7-9 with TRBJ1-1; tentative D call: TRBD1 (5 bases). The sample was blood. This clonotype originated in a woman younger than 45 in good health. DNA for the CDR3: TGTGCCAGCAGCTTATGGGGCAGCAGGATTAAGAACACTGAAGCTTTCTTT. This sequence encodes CASSLWGSRIKNTEAFF.